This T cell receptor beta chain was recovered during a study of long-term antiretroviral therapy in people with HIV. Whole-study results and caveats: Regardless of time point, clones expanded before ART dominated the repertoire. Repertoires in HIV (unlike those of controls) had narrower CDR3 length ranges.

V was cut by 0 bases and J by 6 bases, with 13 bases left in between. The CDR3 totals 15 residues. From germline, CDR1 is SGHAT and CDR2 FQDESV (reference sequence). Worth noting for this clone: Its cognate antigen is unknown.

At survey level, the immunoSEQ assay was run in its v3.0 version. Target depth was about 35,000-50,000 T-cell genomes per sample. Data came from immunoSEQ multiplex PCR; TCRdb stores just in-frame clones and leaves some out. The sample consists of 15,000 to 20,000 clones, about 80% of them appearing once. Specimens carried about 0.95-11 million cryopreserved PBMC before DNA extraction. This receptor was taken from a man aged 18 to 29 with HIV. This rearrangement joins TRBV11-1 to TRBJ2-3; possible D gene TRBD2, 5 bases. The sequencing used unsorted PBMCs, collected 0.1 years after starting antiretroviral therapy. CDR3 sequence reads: CASSLAPLATDTQYF. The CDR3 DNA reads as TGTGCCAGCAGCTTAGCGCCGTTAGCGACCGATACGCAGTATTTT.